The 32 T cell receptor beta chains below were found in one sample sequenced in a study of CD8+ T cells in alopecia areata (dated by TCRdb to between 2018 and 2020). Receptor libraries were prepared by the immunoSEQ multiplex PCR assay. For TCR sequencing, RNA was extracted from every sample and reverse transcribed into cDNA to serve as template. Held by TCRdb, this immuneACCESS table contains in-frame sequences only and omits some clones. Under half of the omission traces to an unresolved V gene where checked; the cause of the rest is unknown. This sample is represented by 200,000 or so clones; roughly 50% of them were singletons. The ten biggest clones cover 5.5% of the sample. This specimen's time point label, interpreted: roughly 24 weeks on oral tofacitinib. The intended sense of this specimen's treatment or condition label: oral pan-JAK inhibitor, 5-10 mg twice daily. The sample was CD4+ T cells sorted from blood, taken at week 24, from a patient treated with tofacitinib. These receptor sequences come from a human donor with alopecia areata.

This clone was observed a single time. CDR3 in DNA: TGTGCCAGCTCACCACCTTTGGCAGGGTCTACTGAAGCTTTCTTT. Its protein product is CASSPPLAGSTEAFF. The rearrangement links TRBV18 to TRBJ1-1; possibly TRBD1 for D (5 bases). With 0 bases removed from V and 5 bases from J, the gap between germline ends came to 13 bases. The CDR3 runs to 15 residues. Germline assignment: CDR1 KGHSH and CDR2 LQKENI.

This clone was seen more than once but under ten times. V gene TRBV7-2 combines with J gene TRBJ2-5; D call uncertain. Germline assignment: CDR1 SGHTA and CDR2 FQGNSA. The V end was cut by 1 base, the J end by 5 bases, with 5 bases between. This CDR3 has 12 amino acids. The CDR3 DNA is TGTGCCAGCAGCTTAGTGTACGAGACCCAGTACTTC. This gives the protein CASSLVYETQYF.

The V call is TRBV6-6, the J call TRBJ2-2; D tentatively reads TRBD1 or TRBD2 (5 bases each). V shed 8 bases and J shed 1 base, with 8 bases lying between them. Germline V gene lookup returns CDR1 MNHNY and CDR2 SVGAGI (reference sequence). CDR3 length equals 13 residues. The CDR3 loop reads CASGAGNTGELFF. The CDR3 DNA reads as TGTGCCAGCGGGGCGGGGAACACCGGGGAGCTGTTTTTT.

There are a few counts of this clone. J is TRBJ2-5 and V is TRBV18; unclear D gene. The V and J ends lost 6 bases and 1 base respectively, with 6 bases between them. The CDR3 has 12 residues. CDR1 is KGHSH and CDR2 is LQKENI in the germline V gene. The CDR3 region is CASSRSQETQYF. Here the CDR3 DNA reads TGTGCCAGCTCCAGGTCCCAAGAGACCCAGTACTTC.

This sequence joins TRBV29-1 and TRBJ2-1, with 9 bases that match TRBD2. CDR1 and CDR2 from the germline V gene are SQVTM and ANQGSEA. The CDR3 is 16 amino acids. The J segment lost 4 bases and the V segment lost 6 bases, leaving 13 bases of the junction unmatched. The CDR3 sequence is CSVPGVPSGIYNEQFF. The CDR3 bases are TGCAGCGTCCCCGGGGTTCCTAGCGGGATATACAATGAGCAGTTCTTC.

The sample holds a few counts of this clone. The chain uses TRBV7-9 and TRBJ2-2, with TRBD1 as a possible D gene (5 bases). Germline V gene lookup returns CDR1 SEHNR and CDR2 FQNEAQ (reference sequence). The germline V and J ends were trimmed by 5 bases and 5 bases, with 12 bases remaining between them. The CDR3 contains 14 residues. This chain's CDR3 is CASSPGPRTGELFF. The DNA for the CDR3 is TGTGCCAGCAGCCCAGGGCCTCGTACCGGGGAGCTGTTTTTT.

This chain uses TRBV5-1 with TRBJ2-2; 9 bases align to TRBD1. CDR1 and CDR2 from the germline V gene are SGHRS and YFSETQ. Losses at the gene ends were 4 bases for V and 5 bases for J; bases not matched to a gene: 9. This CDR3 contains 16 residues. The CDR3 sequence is CASSNGQGLRTGELFF. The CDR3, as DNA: TGCGCCAGCAGCAATGGACAGGGGCTAAGGACCGGGGAGCTGTTTTTT.

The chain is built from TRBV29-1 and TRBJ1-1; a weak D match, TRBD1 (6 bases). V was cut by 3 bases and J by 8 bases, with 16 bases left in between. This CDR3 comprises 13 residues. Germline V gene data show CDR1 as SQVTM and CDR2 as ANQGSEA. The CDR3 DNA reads TGCAGCGTTGAGTCGCCAGGGGCCCTCGAAGCTTTCTTT. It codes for CSVESPGALEAFF.

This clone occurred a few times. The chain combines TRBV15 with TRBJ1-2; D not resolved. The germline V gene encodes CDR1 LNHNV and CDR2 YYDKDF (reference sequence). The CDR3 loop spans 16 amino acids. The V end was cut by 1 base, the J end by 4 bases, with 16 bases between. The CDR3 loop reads CATSRGNREDVYGYTF. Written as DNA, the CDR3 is TGTGCCACCAGCAGAGGTAATAGGGAGGATGTCTATGGCTACACCTTC.

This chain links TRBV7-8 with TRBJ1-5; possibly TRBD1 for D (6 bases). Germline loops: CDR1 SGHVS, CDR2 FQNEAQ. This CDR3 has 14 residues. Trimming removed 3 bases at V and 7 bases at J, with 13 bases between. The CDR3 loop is CASSLNNRVQPQHF. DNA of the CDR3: TGTGCCAGCAGCTTGAATAACAGGGTACAGCCCCAGCATTTT.

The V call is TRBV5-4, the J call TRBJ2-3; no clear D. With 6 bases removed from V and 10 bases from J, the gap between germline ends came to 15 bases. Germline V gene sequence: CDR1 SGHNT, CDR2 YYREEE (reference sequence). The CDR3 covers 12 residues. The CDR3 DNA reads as TGTGCCAGCACCCCGACTGAGAAGGCGCAGTATTTT. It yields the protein CASTPTEKAQYF.

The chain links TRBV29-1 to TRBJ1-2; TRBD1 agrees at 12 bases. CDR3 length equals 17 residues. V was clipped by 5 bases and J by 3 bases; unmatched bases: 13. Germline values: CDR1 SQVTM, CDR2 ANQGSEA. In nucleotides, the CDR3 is TGCAGCGTTATAGATCGGGACAGGGGGCGTCGGTACTATGGCTACACCTTC. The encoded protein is CSVIDRDRGRRYYGYTF.

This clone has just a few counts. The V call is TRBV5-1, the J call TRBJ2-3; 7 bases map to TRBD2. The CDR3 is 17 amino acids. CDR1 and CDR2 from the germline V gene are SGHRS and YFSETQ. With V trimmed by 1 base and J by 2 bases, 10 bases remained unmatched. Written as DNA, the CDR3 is TGCGCCAGCAGCTTGTTTGGACGAGCGGGGCACACAGATACGCAGTATTTT. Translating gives CASSLFGRAGHTDTQYF. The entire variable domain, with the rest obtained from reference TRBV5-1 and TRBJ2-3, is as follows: KAGVTQTPRYLIKTRGQQVTLSCSPISGHRSVSWYQQTPGQGLQFLFEYFSETQRNKGNFPGRFSGRQFSNSRSEMNVSTLELGDSALYLCASSLFGRAGHTDTQYFGPGTRLTVL.

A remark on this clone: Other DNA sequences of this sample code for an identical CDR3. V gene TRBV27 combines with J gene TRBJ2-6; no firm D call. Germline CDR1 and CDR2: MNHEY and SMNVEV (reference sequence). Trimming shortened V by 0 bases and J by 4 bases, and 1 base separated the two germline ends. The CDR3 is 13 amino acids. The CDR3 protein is CASSLSGANVLTF. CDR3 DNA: TGTGCCAGCAGTTTATCGGGGGCCAACGTCCTGACTTTC.

CDR3 coding DNA: TGTGCCAGCTCACCAGAGAGGAATCAGCCCCAGCATTTT. This sequence encodes CASSPERNQPQHF. The V call is TRBV18, the J call TRBJ1-5; D gene uncertain. There are 13 residues in the CDR3. The ends were cut back, 2 bases at V and 4 bases at J, with 6 bases in the middle. Per the germline V gene, CDR1 is KGHSH and CDR2 is LQKENI.

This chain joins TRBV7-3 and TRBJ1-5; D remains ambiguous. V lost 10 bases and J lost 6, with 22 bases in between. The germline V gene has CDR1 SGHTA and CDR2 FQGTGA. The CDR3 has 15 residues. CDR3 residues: CAIRISPGGSQPQHF. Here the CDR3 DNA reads TGTGCCATCCGAATCTCCCCAGGCGGTAGTCAGCCCCAGCATTTT.

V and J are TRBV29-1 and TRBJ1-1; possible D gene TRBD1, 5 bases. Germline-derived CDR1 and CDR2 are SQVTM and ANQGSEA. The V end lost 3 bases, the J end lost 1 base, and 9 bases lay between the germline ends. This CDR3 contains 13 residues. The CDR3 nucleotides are TGCAGCGTTGAGGGGCAGTCGAACACTGAAGCTTTCTTT. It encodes CSVEGQSNTEAFF. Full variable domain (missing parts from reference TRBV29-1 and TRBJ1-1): SAVISQKPSRDICQRGTSLTIQCQVDSQVTMMFWYRQQPGQSLTLIATANQGSEATYESGFVIDKFPISRPNLTFSTLTVSNMSPEDSSIYLCSVEGQSNTEAFFGQGTRLTVV.

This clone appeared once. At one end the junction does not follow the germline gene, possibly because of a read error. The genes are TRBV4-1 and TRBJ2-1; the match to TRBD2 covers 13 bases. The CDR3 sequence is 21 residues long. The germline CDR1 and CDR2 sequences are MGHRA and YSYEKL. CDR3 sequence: CVSSQEWGGGLAGSPKNEQFF. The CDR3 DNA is TGCGTCAGCAGCCAAGAATGGGGAGGGGGACTAGCGGGAAGTCCTAAGAATGAGCAGTTCTTC.

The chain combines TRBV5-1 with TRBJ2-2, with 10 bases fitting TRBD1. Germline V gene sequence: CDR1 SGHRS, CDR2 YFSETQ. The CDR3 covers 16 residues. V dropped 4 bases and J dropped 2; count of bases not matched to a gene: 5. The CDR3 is CASSLGQGTNTGELFF. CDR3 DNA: TGCGCCAGCAGCCTGGGACAGGGGACCAACACCGGGGAGCTGTTTTTT.

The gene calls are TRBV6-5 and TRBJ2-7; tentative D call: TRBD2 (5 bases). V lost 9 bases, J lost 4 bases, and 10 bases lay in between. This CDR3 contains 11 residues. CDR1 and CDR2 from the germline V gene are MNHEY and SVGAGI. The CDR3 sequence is CASRDSYEQYF. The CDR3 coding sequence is TGTGCCAGTCGGGATTCGTACGAGCAGTACTTC.

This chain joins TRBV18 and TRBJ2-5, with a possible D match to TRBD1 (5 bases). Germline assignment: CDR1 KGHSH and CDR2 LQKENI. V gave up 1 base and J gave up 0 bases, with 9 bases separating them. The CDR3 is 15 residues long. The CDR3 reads CASSPRDSDQETQYF. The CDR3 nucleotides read TGTGCCAGCTCACCACGCGACAGTGACCAAGAGACCCAGTACTTC.

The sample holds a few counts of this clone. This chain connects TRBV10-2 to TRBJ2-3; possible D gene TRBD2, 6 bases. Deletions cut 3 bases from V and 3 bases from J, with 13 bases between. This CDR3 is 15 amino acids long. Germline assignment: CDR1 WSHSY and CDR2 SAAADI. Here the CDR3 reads CASSETRRGTDTQYF. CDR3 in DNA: TGCGCCAGCAGTGAAACCAGGAGGGGTACAGATACGCAGTATTTT.

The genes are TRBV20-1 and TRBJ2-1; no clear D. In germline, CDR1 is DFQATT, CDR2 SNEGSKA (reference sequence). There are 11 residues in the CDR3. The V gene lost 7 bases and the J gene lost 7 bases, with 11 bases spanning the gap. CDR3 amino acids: CSVAVGNEQFF. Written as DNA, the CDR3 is TGCAGTGTCGCGGTGGGGAATGAGCAGTTCTTC.

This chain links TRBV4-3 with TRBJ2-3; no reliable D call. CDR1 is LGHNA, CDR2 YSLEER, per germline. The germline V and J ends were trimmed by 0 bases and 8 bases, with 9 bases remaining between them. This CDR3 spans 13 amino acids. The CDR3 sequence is CASSQDRAGTQYF. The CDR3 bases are TGCGCCAGCAGCCAAGATCGCGCTGGTACGCAGTATTTT.

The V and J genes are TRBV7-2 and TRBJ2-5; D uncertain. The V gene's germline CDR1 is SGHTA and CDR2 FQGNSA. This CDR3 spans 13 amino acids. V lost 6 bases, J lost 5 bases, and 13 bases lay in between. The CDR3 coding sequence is TGTGCCAGCAGTGGTAGGGTACGCGAGACCCAGTACTTC. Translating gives CASSGRVRETQYF.

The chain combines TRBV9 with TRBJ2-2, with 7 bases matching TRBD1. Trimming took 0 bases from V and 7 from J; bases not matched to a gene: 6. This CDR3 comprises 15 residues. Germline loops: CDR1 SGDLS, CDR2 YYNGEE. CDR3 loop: CASSVEAGGIGELFF. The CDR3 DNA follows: TGTGCCAGCAGCGTAGAGGCAGGGGGTATCGGGGAGCTGTTTTTT.

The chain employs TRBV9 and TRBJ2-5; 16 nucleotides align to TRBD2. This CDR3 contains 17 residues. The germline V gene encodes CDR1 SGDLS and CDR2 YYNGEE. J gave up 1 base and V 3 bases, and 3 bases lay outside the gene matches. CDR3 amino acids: CASSDGTSGGAQETQYF. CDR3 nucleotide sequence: TGTGCCAGCAGCGACGGGACTAGCGGGGGGGCCCAAGAGACCCAGTACTTC.

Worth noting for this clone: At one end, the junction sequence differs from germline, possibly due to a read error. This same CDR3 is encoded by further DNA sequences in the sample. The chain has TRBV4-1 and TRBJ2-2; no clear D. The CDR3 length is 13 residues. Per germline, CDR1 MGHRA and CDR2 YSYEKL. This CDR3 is CASSQVRSGELFF. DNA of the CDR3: TGTGCCAGCAGCCAAGTTCGGTCGGGGGAGCTGTTTTTT.

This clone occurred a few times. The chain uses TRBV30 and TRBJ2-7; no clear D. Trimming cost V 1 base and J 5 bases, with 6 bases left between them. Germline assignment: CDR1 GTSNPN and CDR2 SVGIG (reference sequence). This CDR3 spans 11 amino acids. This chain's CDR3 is CAWSALHEQYF. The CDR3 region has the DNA TGTGCCTGGAGTGCCCTCCACGAGCAGTACTTC.

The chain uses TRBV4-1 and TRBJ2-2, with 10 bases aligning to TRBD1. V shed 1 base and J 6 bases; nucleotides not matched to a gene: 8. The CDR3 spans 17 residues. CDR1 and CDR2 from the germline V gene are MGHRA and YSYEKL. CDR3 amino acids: CASSQGTGGTLPGELFF. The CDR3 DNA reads TGCGCCAGCAGCCAAGGGACAGGGGGAACCCTCCCCGGGGAGCTGTTTTTT.

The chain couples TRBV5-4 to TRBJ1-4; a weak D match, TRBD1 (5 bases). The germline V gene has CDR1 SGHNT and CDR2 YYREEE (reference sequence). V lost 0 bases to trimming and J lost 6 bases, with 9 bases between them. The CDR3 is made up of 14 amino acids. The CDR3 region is CASSLDSTDEKLFF. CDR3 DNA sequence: TGTGCCAGCAGCTTGGATTCGACAGATGAAAAACTGTTTTTT.

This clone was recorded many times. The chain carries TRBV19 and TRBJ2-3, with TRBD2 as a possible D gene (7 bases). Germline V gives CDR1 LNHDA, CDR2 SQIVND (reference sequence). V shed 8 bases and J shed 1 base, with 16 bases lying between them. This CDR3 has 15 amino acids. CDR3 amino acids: CASHGGRGGTDTQYF. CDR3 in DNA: TGTGCCAGTCACGGGGGCCGGGGGGGCACAGATACGCAGTATTTT.